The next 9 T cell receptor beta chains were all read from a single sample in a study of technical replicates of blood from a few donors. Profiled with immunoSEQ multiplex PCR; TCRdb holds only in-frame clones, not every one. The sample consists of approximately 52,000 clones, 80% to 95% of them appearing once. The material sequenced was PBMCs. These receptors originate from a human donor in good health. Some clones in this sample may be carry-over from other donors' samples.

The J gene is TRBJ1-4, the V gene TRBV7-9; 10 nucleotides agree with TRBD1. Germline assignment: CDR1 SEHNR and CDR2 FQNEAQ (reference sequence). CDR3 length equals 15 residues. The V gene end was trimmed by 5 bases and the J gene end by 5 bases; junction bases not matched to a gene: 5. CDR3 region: CASSPGQGENEKLFF. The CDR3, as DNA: TGTGCCAGCAGCCCAGGACAGGGGGAGAATGAAAAACTGTTTTTT. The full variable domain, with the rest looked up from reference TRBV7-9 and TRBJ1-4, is DTGVSQNPRHKITKRGQNVTFRCDPISEHNRLYWYRQTLGQGPEFLTYFQNEAQLEKSRLLSDRFSAERPKGSFSTLEIQRTEQGDSAMYLCASSPGQGENEKLFFGSGTQLSVL.

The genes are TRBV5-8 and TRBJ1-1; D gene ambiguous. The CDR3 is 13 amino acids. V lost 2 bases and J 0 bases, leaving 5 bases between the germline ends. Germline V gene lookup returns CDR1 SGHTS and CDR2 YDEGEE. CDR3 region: CASSFDMNTEAFF. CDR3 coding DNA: TGTGCCAGCAGCTTCGACATGAACACTGAAGCTTTCTTT. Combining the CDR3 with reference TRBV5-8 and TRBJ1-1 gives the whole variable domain EAGVTQSPTHLIKTRGQQATLRCSPISGHTSVYWYQQALGLGLQFLLWYDEGEERNRGNFPPRFSGRQFPNYSSELNVNALELEDSALYLCASSFDMNTEAFFGQGTRLTVV.

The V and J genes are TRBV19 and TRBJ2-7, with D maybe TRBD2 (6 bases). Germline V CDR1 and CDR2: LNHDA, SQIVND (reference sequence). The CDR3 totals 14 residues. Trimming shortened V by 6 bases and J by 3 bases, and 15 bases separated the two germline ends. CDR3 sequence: CASRGSRGFYEQYF. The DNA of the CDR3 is TGTGCCAGTAGGGGATCCCGGGGGTTCTACGAGCAGTACTTC.

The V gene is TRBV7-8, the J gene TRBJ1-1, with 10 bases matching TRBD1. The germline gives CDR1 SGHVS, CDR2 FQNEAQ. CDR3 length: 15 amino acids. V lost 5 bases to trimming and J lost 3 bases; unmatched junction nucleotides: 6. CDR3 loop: CASSPLGQGHTEAFF. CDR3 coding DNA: TGTGCCAGCAGCCCATTGGGACAGGGGCACACTGAAGCTTTCTTT.

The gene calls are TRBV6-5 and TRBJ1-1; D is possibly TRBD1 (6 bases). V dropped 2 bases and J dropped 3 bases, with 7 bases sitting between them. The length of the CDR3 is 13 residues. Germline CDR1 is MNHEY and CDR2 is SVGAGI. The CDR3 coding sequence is TGTGCCAGCAGTTACAACAGGGACACTGAAGCTTTCTTT. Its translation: CASSYNRDTEAFF.

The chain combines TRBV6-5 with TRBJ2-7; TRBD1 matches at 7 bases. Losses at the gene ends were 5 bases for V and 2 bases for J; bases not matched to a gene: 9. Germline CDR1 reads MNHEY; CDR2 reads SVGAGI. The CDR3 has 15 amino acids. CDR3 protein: CASSNPGQFAYEQYF. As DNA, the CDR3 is TGTGCCAGCAGTAACCCGGGACAGTTTGCCTACGAGCAGTACTTC.

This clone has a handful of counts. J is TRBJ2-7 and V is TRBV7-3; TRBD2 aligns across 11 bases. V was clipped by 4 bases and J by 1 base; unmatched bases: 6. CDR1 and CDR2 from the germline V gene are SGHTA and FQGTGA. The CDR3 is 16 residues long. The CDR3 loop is CASSYKTSGKSYEQYF. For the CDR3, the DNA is TGTGCCAGCAGCTACAAGACTAGCGGGAAATCCTACGAGCAGTACTTC.

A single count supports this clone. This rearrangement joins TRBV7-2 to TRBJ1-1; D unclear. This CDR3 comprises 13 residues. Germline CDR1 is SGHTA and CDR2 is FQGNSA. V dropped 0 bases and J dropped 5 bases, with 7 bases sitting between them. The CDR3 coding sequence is TGTGCCAGCAGCTTAGCCCCGGGGACTGAAGCTTTCTTT. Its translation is CASSLAPGTEAFF.

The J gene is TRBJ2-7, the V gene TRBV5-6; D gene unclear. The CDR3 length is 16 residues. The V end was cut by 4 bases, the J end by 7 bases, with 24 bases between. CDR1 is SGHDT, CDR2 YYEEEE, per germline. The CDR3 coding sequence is TGTGCCAGCAGCCCCCCCGCCCACCATGCTATCCGAGAGCAGTACTTC. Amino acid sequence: CASSPPAHHAIREQYF.